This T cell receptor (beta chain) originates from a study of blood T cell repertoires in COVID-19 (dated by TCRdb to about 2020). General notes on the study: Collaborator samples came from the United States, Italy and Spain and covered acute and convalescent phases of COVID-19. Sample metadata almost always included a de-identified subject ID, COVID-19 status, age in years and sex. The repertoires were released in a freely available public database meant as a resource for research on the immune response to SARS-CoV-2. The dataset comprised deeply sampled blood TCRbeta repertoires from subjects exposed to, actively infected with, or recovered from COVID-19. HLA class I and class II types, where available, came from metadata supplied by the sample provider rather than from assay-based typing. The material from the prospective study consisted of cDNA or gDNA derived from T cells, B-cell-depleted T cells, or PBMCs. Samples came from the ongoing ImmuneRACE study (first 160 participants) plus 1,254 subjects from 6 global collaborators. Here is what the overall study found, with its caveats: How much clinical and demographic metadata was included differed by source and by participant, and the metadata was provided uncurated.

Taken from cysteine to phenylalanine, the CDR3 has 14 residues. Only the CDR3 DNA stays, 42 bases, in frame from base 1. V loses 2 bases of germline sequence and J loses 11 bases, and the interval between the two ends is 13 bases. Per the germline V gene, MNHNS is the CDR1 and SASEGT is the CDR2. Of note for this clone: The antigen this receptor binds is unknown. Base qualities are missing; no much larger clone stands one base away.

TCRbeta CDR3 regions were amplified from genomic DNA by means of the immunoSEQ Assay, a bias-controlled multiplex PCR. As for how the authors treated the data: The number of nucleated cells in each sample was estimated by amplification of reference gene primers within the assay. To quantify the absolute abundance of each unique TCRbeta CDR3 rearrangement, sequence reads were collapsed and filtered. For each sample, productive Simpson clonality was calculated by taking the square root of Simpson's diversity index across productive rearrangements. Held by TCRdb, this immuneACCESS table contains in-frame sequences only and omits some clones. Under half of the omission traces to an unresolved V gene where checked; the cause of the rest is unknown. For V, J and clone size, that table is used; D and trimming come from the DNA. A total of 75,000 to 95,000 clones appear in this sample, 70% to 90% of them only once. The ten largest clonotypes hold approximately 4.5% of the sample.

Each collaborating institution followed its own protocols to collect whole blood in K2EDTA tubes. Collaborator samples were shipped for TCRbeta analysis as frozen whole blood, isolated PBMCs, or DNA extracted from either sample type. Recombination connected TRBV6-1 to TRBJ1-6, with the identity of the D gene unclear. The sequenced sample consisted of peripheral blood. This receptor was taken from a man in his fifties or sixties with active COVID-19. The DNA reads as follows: TGTGCCAGCAGTGAAATCCGGGGAGCCGCACCCCTCCACTTT. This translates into CASSEIRGAAPLHF.